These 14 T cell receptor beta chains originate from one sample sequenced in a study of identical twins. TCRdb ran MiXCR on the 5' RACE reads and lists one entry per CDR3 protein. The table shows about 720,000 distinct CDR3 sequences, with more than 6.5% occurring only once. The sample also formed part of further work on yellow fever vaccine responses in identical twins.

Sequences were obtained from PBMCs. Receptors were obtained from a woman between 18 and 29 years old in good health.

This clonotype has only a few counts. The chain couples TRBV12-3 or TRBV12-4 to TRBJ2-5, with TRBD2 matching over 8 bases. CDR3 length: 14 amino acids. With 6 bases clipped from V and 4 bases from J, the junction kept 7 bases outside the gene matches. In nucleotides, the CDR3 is TGTGCCAGCAGGACGTCGGGGGGGCGAGAGACCCAGTACTTC. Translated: CASRTSGGRETQYF.

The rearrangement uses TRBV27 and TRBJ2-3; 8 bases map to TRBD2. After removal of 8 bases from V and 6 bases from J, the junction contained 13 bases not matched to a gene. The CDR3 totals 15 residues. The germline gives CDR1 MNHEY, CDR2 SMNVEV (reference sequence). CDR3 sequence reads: CASQAGARFSDTQYF. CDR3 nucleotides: TGTGCCAGCCAAGCGGGGGCCCGTTTTTCGGATACGCAGTATTTT.

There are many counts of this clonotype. CDR3 residues: CASIVNGGNIQYF. The CDR3 DNA sequence: TGTGCCAGCATTGTGAATGGAGGGAACATTCAGTACTTC. This chain links TRBV12-3 or TRBV12-4 with TRBJ2-4; possibly TRBD2 for D (6 bases). The CDR3 extends over 13 amino acids. With 7 bases removed from V and 7 bases from J, the gap between germline ends came to 14 bases.

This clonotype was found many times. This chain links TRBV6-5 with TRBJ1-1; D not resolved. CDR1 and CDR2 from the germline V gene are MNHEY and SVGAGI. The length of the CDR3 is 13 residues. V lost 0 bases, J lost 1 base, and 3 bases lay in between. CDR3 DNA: TGTGCCAGCAGTTACTCGTGGAACACTGAAGCTTTCTTT. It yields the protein CASSYSWNTEAFF.

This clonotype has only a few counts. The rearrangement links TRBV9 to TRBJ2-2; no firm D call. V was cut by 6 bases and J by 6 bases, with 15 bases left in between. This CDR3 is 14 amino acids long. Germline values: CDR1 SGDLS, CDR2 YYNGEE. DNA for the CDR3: TGTGCCAGCACCGACTTATATGGGGCCGGGGAGCTGTTTTTT. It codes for CASTDLYGAGELFF.

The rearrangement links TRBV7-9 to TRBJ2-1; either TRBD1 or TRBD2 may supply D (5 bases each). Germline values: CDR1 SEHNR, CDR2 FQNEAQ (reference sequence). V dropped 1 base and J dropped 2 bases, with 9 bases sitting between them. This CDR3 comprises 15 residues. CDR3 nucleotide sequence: TGTGCCAGCAGCTTAGGGGGGTGGCCCTACAATGAGCAGTTCTTC. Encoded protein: CASSLGGWPYNEQFF.

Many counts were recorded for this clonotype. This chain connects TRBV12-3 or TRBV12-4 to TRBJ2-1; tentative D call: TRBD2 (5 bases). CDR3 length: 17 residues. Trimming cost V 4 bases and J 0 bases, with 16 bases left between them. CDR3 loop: CASSSSSGLGSYNEQFF. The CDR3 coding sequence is TGTGCCAGCAGTTCCTCGAGCGGCCTAGGCTCCTACAATGAGCAGTTCTTC.

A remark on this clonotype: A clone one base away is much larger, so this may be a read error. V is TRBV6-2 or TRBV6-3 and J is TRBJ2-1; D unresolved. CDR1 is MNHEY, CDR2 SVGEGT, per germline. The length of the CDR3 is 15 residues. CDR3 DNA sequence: TGTGCCAGCAGTTCAGGAGACTTTTCCTACAGTGAGCAGTTCTTC. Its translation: CASSSGDFSYSEQFF.

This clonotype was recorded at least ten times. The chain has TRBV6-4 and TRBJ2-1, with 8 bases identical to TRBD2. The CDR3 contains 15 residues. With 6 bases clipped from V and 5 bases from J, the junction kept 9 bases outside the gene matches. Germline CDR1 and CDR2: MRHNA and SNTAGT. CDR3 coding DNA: TGTGCCAGCAGCCCGGTCAGCGGGAGTAACAATGAGCAGTTCTTC. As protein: CASSPVSGSNNEQFF.

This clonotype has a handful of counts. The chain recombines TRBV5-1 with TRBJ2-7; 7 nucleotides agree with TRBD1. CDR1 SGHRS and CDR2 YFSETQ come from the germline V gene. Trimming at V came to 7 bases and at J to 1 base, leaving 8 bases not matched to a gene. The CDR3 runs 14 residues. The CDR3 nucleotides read TGCGCCAGCGGTTCGGGACAGATATCCTACGAGCAGTACTTC. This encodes CASGSGQISYEQYF.

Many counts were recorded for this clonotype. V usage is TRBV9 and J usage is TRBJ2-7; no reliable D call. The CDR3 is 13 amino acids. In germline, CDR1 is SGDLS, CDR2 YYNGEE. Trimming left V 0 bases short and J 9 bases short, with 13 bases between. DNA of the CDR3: TGTGCCAGCAGCGTAGCTACGGTGGGTGTGCAGTACTTC. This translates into CASSVATVGVQYF.

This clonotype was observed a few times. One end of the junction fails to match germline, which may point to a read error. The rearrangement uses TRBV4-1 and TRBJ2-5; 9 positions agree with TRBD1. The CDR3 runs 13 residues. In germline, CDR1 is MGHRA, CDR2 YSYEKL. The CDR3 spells CASSQVFRDRVHF. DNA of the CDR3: TGCGCCAGCAGCCAAGTATTTAGGGACAGGGTACACTTC.

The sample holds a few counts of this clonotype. CDR3: CATSRNVQGFGYEQYF. In nucleotides, the CDR3 is TGTGCCACCAGCAGAAACGTACAGGGGTTCGGCTACGAGCAGTACTTC. The genes are TRBV15 and TRBJ2-7; 7 positions match TRBD1. This CDR3 comprises 16 residues. J lost 3 bases, V lost 2 bases, and 10 bases had no gene match. Germline loops: CDR1 LNHNV, CDR2 YYDKDF (reference sequence).

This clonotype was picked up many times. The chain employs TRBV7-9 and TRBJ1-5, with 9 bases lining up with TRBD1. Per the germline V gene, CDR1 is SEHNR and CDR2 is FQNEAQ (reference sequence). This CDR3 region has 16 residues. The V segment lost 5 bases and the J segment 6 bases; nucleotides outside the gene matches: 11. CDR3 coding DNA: TGTGCCAGCAGCAGGGGTTCCGGGACAGGGATTCAGCCCCAGCATTTT. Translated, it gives CASSRGSGTGIQPQHF.